The 17 T cell receptor beta chains below all came from one sample that was sequenced in a study of neurological immune-mediated disorders. MiXCR, run by TCRdb on the 5' RACE reads, gives a single entry per CDR3 protein. The table includes tens of thousands of distinct CDR3 sequences, around 4.4% detected once. Material for sequencing was PBMCs. The receptor set was obtained from a man in his forties or fifties with multiple sclerosis.

The chain is built from TRBV30 and TRBJ2-3, with no clear D. Germline CDR1 GTSNPN, CDR2 SVGIG (reference sequence). V lost 4 bases and J 0 bases, leaving 8 bases between the germline ends. This CDR3 has 13 residues. The CDR3 DNA reads TGTGCCTGGACGGCAACTAGCACAGATACGCAGTATTTT. Translating gives CAWTATSTDTQYF. Full variable domain (remainder filled in from reference TRBV30 and TRBJ2-3): SQTIHQWPATLVQPVGSPLSLECTVEGTSNPNLYWYRQAAGRGLQLLFYSVGIGQISSEVPQNLSASRPQDRQFILSSKKLLLSDSGFYLCAWTATSTDTQYFGPGTRLTVL.

This clonotype was seen at least ten times. The chain carries TRBV5-6 and TRBJ1-1; D is possibly TRBD1 (5 bases). V was cut by 3 bases and J by 0 bases, with 6 bases left in between. Germline V CDR1 and CDR2: SGHDT, YYEEEE. This CDR3 has 13 amino acids. The CDR3 nucleotides read TGTGCCAGCAGCTACAGGCTGAACACTGAAGCTTTCTTT. Protein product: CASSYRLNTEAFF.

This clonotype appeared a few times. This may come from a read error, since a much larger clone is one base off. The V and J genes are TRBV6-2 or TRBV6-3 and TRBJ2-3; D is undetermined. With 6 bases removed from V and 3 bases from J, the gap between germline ends came to 16 bases. Germline loops: CDR1 MNHEY, CDR2 SVGEGT. CDR3 length: 15 amino acids. The CDR3 region is CASSPRGMGTDTQYF. The CDR3 nucleotides are TGTGCCAGCAGCCCCCGCGGAATGGGAACAGATACGCAGTATTTT.

The chain couples TRBV18 to TRBJ2-4, with unresolved D. V was cut by 1 base and J by 0 bases, with 16 bases left in between. The CDR3 sequence is 18 residues long. Germline loops: CDR1 KGHSH, CDR2 LQKENI. The CDR3 region is CASSPQVWETLAKNIQYF. CDR3 DNA: TGTGCCAGCTCACCACAGGTTTGGGAAACCTTAGCCAAAAACATTCAGTACTTC.

This clonotype was seen repeatedly, ten times or more. The V and J genes are TRBV20-1 and TRBJ2-7; D is possibly TRBD1 or TRBD2 (5 bases each). The CDR3 loop spans 12 amino acids. Germline V gene lookup returns CDR1 DFQATT and CDR2 SNEGSKA (reference sequence). The V and J ends lost 6 bases and 3 bases respectively, with 12 bases between them. In nucleotides, the CDR3 is TGCAGTGCCAGGACAAGCGGCTACGAGCAGTACTTC. As protein: CSARTSGYEQYF.

This clonotype was seen ten or more times. The V gene is TRBV6-5, the J gene TRBJ2-7; TRBD1 agrees at 8 bases. V gave up 6 bases and J gave up 0 bases; unmatched junction bases: 7. Germline V CDR1 and CDR2: MNHEY, SVGAGI. The CDR3 length is 15 residues. CDR3 DNA sequence: TGTGCCAGCAGCAGGGGACAGGTGCTCTCCTACGAGCAGTACTTC. Amino acids: CASSRGQVLSYEQYF.

This clonotype came up many times. This sequence joins TRBV27 and TRBJ2-7, with D uncertain. This CDR3 spans 10 amino acids. V was trimmed by 6 bases and J by 5 bases, leaving 5 bases between them. Germline CDR1 MNHEY, CDR2 SMNVEV (reference sequence). In DNA form, the CDR3 reads TGTGCCAGCAGCCTCCACGAGCAGTACTTC. As protein: CASSLHEQYF.

As to this clonotype: This clone may be a read error of a much larger clone one base away. V usage is TRBV20-1 and J usage is TRBJ2-3, with D unresolved. Germline lookup yields CDR1 DFQATT and CDR2 SNEGSKA (reference sequence). The length of the CDR3 is 14 residues. Written as DNA, the CDR3 is TGCAGTGCCCGTGAGAATCGCCCCACAGATTCGCAGTATTTT. Amino acids: CSARENRPTDSQYF.

The chain links TRBV11-3 to TRBJ2-3; D perhaps matches TRBD1 (6 bases). CDR1 and CDR2 from the germline V gene are SGHNT and YENEEA. This CDR3 region has 14 residues. V shed 5 bases and J shed 4 bases, with 13 bases lying between them. The CDR3: CASSHRPGADTQYF. The CDR3 DNA reads as TGTGCCAGCAGCCACAGGCCAGGGGCAGATACGCAGTATTTT.

About this clonotype: A much larger clone differs by one base, so this may be a read error. This chain connects TRBV5-1 to TRBJ2-3; D ambiguous. This CDR3 is 12 amino acids long. Germline V lookup: CDR1 SGHRS, CDR2 YFSETQ. CDR3 DNA: TGCACCAGCAGCTTGATGGCAGATACGCAGTATTTT. It yields the protein CTSSLMADTQYF.

This clonotype was observed many times. V gene TRBV9 combines with J gene TRBJ2-6, with D unresolved. V lost 2 bases and J 4 bases, leaving 13 bases between the germline ends. CDR3 length: 16 residues. CDR1 SGDLS and CDR2 YYNGEE come from the germline V gene. The CDR3 sequence is CASSVSLQWGANVLTF. In DNA form, the CDR3 reads TGTGCCAGCAGCGTTTCCCTACAGTGGGGGGCCAACGTCCTGACTTTC.

This clonotype has more than one count but fewer than ten. With a much larger clone just one base away, this may be a read error. The CDR3 sequence is CASRSGVKQFF. The CDR3 DNA reads TGTGCCAGCAGATCAGGTGTAAAGCAGTTCTTC. V gene TRBV7-3 combines with J gene TRBJ2-1; D remains unclear. V lost 6 bases and J 11 bases, leaving 11 bases between the germline ends. Per the germline V gene, CDR1 is SGHTA and CDR2 is FQGTGA. This CDR3 spans 11 amino acids.

In this sample, this clonotype turned up many times. The V and J genes are TRBV20-1 and TRBJ2-1, with D possibly TRBD2 on 6 matching bases. This CDR3 is built from 14 residues. V lost 1 base and J 9 bases, leaving 16 bases between the germline ends. CDR1 is DFQATT and CDR2 is SNEGSKA in the germline V gene (reference sequence). CDR3 in amino acids: CSARGRVGVAEQFF. DNA for the CDR3: TGCAGTGCTAGAGGGAGGGTAGGGGTGGCTGAGCAGTTCTTC.

Only a few counts were recorded for this clonotype. This chain connects TRBV20-1 to TRBJ2-1, with TRBD2 as a possible D gene (5 bases). CDR3 length: 13 residues. V was pared by 6 bases and J by 5 bases, with 14 bases between. From germline, CDR1 is DFQATT and CDR2 SNEGSKA (reference sequence). DNA of the CDR3: TGCAGTGCCCACGGGGTGGGAGACAATGAGCAGTTCTTC. Amino acid sequence: CSAHGVGDNEQFF.

The gene calls are TRBV20-1 and TRBJ2-7; no firm D call. The V end lost 2 bases, the J end lost 3 bases, and 11 bases lay between the germline ends. The CDR3 consists of 13 residues. CDR1 is DFQATT and CDR2 is SNEGSKA in the germline V gene (reference sequence). CDR3 DNA sequence: TGCAGTGCTAGACTCGAAAGGAACTACGAGCAGTACTTC. As protein: CSARLERNYEQYF.

Concerning this clonotype itself: A read error may account for a junction end that differs from germline. The chain recombines TRBV10-3 with TRBJ2-6; TRBD1 is a possible D gene (5 bases). The CDR3 is 17 amino acids. CDR1 is ENHRY, CDR2 SYGVKD, per germline. CDR3 sequence reads: CAISESDGVPGAKVLTF. CDR3 coding DNA: TGTGCCATCAGTGAGTCGGATGGAGTCCCTGGGGCCAAAGTCCTGACTTTC.

This clonotype was counted many times. The rearrangement joins TRBV12-3 or TRBV12-4 to TRBJ2-2; D unclear. The CDR3 length is 15 residues. The germline V and J ends were trimmed by 5 bases and 3 bases, with 13 bases remaining between them. This CDR3 is CASSPRPGHTGELFF. The CDR3 DNA reads as TGTGCCAGCAGTCCACGCCCCGGGCACACCGGGGAGCTGTTTTTT.